This T cell receptor (beta chain) was sequenced in a study of CD8+CD57+ T cells in acquired aplastic anemia. Study-level points and caveats: About 27 CD8+ CDR3 sequences were shared between patients and controls.

About this clonotype itself: Antigen: not known.

Both TCR beta VDJ combination and CDR3 sequence profiling were carried out. Genomic DNA was the template for this profiling. TCRdb ran MiXCR on the reads and lists one entry per CDR3 protein. The data show about 110,000 distinct CDR3 sequences, with less than 65% seen just once and roughly 31% held by the top ten. Sequencing was carried out using sorted CD4+, CD8+, or CD8+CD57+ T cells (not recorded which) from PBMCs. The sequence derives from a human donor in good health, serving as a control.

The CDR3, as DNA: TGTGCCATCAGTGGGGACGGTGAAGCTTTCTTT. This gives the protein CAISGDGEAFF. The gene calls are TRBV10-3 and TRBJ1-1, with a possible D match to TRBD1 (5 bases). CDR1 and CDR2 from the germline V gene are ENHRY and SYGVKD. The CDR3 covers 11 residues. Trimming stripped 4 bases from V and 7 bases from J, with 7 bases between.